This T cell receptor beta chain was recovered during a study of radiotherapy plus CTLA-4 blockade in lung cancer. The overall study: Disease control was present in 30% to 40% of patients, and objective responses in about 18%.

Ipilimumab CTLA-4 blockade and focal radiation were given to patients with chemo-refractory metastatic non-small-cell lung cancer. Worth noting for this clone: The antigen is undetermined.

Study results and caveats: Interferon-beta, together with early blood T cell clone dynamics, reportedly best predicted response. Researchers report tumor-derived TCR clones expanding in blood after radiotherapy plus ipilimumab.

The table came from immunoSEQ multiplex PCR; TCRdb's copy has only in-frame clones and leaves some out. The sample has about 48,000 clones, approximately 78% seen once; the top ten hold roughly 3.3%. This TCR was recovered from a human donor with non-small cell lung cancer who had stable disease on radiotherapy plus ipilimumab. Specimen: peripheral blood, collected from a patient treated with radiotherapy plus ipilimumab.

CDR3 bases: TGTGCCAGCAGCTCGGGACTAGCGGACAATGAGCAGTTCTTC. Its protein is CASSSGLADNEQFF. The V and J genes are TRBV7-9 and TRBJ2-1, with 11 bases fitting TRBD2. Germline V gene sequence: CDR1 SEHNR, CDR2 FQNEAQ (reference sequence). Trimming removed 4 bases from V and 5 bases from J; junction bases left unmatched: 1. The length of the CDR3 is 14 residues.